These T cell receptor beta chains were read from a single sample in a study of OX40 agonist ivuxolimab in advanced cancers. Using immunoSEQ multiplex PCR, the repertoire was profiled, and TCRdb retains in-frame clones only, with some absent. Of 45,000 or so clones listed, around nine tenths are singletons. Here the sequenced sample was CD4+ or CD8+ T cells sorted from blood, taken in a trial of the OX40 agonist ivuxolimab. All receptors come from an adult with an advanced solid tumor such as melanoma, head and neck, liver or kidney cancer. Each CDR3 is given without its conserved first and last residue. D genes are given only for firm matches. Rows give clone size only sometimes, using once, few, many, or a class for an expanded clone.

TRBD2 13 TRBJ2-1 TRBV5-1 - ASSSLAGGSNEQF
- 12 TRBJ2-1 TRBV19 once ASSISGAVNEQF
- 11 TRBJ1-5 TRBV5-8 - ASSFGRDQPQH
TRBD1 12 TRBJ2-1 TRBV7-2 - ASSTGTEYNEQF
TRBD1 11 TRBJ1-2 TRBV29-1 few SVDGQGAYGYT
- 12 TRBJ2-2 TRBV7-9 once ASSLTANTGELF
TRBD2 14 TRBJ2-3 TRBV19 once ASSLSGRAATDTQY
- 12 TRBJ1-2 TRBV6-1 - ASSEVNGDYGYT
- 11 TRBJ1-1 TRBV19 - ASSDWDNTEAF
- 11 TRBJ1-6 TRBV14 - ASSLTTGSPLH
- 13 TRBJ1-1 TRBV6-5 - ASSYSSRGNTEAF
- 10 TRBJ1-1 TRBV30 few AWRWGSTEAF
- 12 TRBJ1-5 TRBV5-1 - ASSLEGSNQPQH
- 11 TRBJ1-5 TRBV28 - ASSGGASQPQH
- 10 TRBJ2-1 TRBV28 - ASRSRYNEQF
- 12 TRBJ2-5 TRBV10-3 - AISGRNPQETQY
- 12 TRBJ2-3 TRBV9 - ASSVASITDTQY
- 11 TRBJ2-1 TRBV7-9 - ASSGGSYNEQF
- 11 TRBJ1-3 TRBV4-1 - ASSQGIGNTIY